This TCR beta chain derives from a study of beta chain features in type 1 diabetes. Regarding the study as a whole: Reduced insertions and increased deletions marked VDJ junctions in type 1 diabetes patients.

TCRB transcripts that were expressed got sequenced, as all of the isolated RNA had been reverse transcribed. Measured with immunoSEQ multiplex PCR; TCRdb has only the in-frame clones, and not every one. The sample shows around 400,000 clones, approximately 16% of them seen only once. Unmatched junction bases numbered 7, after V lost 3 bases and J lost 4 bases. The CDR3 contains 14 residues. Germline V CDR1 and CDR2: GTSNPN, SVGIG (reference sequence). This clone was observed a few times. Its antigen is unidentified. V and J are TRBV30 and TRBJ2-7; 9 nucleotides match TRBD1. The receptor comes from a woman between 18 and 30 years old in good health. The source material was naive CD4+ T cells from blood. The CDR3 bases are TGTGCCTGGAGCCGGGGACAGGGAATTTACGAGCAGTACTTC. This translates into CAWSRGQGIYEQYF. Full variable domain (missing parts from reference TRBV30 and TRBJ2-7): SQTIHQWPATLVQPVGSPLSLECTVEGTSNPNLYWYRQAAGRGLQLLFYSVGIGQISSEVPQNLSASRPQDRQFILSSKKLLLSDSGFYLCAWSRGQGIYEQYFGPGTRLTVT.